Sequencing of this T cell receptor (beta chain) was carried out in a study of blood T cell repertoires in COVID-19. Profiled with immunoSEQ multiplex PCR; TCRdb holds only in-frame clones, not every one. The table lists 180,000 or so clones, roughly nine tenths of them singletons. Trimming took off 4 bases at V and 3 bases at J, with 14 bases between the two ends. This CDR3 comprises 15 residues. Per the germline V gene, CDR1 is SGHDT and CDR2 is YYEEEE. The source material was peripheral blood. The sequence derives from a man between 70 and 80 years old with acute or convalescent COVID-19. J is TRBJ1-5 and V is TRBV5-6; D is perhaps TRBD1 (6 bases). The DNA for the CDR3 is TGTGCCAGCAGCCGAAGGACAGTTTTCAATCAGCCCCAGCATTTT. Its translation: CASSRRTVFNQPQHF.